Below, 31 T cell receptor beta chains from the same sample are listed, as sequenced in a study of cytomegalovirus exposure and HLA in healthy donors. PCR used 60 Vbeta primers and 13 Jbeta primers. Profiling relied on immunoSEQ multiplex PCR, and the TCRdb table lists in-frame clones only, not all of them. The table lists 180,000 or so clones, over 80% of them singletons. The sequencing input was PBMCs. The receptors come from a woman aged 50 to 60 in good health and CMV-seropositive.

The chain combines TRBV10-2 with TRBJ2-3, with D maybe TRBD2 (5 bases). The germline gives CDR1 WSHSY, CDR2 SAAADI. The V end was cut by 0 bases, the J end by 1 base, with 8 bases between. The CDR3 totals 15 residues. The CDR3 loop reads CASSESNGGTDTQYF. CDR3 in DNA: TGCGCCAGCAGTGAGTCGAACGGGGGCACAGATACGCAGTATTTT.

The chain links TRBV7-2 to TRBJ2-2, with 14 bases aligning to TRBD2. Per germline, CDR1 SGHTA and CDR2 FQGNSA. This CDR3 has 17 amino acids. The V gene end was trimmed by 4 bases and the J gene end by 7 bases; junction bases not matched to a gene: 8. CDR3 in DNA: TGTGCCAGCAGCTCCCGACTAGCGGGGGGGCAGGTCGGGGAGCTGTTTTTT. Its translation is CASSSRLAGGQVGELFF. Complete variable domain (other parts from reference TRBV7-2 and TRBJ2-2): GAGVSQSPSNKVTEKGKDVELRCDPISGHTALYWYRQSLGQGLEFLIYFQGNSAPDKSGLPSDRFSAERTGGSVSTLTIQRTQQEDSAVYLCASSSRLAGGQVGELFFGEGSRLTVL.

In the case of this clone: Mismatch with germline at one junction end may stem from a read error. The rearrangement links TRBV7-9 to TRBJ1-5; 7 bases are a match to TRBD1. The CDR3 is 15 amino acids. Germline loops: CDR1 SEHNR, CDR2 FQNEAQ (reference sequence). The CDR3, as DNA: TGTTCCAGCAGCTTAGGGACAGATCTTAATCAGCCCCAGCATTTT. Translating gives CSSSLGTDLNQPQHF.

Here the CDR3 DNA reads TGTGCCATCAGGCTACAGGGGCCCCCCTACGAGCAGTACTTC. Translation: CAIRLQGPPYEQYF. The chain couples TRBV10-3 to TRBJ2-7; TRBD1 aligns across 7 bases. The V segment lost 6 bases and the J segment 2 bases; nucleotides outside the gene matches: 7. CDR3 length: 14 amino acids. Per the germline V gene, CDR1 is ENHRY and CDR2 is SYGVKD.

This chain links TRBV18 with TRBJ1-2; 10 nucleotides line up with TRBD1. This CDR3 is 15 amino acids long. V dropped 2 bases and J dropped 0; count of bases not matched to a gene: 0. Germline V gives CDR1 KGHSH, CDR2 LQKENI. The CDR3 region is CASSPGTGANYGYTF. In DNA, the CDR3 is TGTGCCAGCTCACCAGGGACAGGGGCTAACTATGGCTACACCTTC. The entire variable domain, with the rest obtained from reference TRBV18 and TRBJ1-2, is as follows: NAGVMQNPRHLVRRRGQEARLRCSPMKGHSHVYWYRQLPEEGLKFMVYLQKENIIDESGMPKERFSAEFPKEGPSILRIQQVVRGDSAAYFCASSPGTGANYGYTFGSGTRLTVV.

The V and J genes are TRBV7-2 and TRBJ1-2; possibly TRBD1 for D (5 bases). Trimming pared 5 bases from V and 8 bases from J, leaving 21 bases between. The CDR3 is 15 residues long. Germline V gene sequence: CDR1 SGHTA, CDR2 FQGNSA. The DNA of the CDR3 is TGTGCCAGCAGCCGTACCCGAGTCCAGGGAACGGGCTACACCTTC. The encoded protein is CASSRTRVQGTGYTF. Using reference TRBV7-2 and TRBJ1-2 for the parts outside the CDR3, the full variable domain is GAGVSQSPSNKVTEKGKDVELRCDPISGHTALYWYRQSLGQGLEFLIYFQGNSAPDKSGLPSDRFSAERTGGSVSTLTIQRTQQEDSAVYLCASSRTRVQGTGYTFGSGTRLTVV.

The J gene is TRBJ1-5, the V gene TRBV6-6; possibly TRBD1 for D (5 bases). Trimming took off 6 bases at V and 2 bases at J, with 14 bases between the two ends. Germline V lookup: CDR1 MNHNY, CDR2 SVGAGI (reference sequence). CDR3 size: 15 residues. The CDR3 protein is CASREAGQGNQPQHF. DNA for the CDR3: TGTGCCAGCAGGGAGGCGGGGCAGGGCAATCAGCCCCAGCATTTT.

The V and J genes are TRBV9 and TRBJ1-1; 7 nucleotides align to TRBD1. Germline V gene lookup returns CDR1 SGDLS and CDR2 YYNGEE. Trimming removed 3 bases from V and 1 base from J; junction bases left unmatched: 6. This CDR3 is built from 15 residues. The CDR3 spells CASSASGGRNTEAFF. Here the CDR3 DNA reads TGTGCCAGCAGCGCCTCAGGGGGGAGGAACACTGAAGCTTTCTTT. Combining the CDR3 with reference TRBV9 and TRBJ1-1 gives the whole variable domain DSGVTQTPKHLITATGQRVTLRCSPRSGDLSVYWYQQSLDQGLQFLIQYYNGEERAKGNILERFSAQQFPDLHSELNLSSLELGDSALYFCASSASGGRNTEAFFGQGTRLTVV.

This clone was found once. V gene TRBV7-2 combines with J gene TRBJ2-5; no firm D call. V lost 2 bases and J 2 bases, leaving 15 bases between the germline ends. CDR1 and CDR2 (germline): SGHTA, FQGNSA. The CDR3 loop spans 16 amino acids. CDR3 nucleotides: TGTGCCAGCAGCTTAATCTTAACTGGTTTTCAAGAGACCCAGTACTTC. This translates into CASSLILTGFQETQYF.

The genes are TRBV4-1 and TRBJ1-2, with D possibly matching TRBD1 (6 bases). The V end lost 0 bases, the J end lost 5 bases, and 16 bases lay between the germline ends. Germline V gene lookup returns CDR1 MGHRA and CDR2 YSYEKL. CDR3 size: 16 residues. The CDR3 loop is CASSQEVQGLVYGYTF. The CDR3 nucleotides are TGCGCCAGCAGCCAAGAGGTACAGGGATTAGTATATGGCTACACCTTC.

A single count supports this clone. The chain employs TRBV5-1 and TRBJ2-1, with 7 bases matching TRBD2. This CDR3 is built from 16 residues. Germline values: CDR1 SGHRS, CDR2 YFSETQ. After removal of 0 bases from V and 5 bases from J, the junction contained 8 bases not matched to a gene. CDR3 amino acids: CASSLASSGVHNEQFF. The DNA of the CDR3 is TGCGCCAGCAGCTTGGCCTCCAGCGGGGTGCACAATGAGCAGTTCTTC. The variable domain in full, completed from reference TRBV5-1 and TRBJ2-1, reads KAGVTQTPRYLIKTRGQQVTLSCSPISGHRSVSWYQQTPGQGLQFLFEYFSETQRNKGNFPGRFSGRQFSNSRSEMNVSTLELGDSALYLCASSLASSGVHNEQFFGPGTRLTVL.

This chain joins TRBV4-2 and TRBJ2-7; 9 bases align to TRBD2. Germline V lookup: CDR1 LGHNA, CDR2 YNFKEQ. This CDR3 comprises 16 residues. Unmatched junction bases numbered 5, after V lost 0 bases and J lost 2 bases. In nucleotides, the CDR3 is TGTGCCAGCAGCCAAGAATTCAGACTAGCGGCCTACGAGCAGTACTTC. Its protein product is CASSQEFRLAAYEQYF.

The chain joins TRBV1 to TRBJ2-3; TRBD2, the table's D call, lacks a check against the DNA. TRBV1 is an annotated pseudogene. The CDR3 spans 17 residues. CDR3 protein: CTSSQVVPAGGPDTQYF. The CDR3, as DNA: TGCACCAGCAGCCAAGTGGTTCCAGCGGGGGGGCCAGATACGCAGTATTTT.

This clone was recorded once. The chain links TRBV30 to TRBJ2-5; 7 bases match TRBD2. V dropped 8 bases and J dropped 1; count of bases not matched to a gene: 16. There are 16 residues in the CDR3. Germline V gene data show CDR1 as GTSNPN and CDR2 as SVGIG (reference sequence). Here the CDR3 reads CAHQKVAGDFQETQYF. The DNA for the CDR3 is TGTGCCCATCAGAAAGTTGCGGGGGACTTCCAAGAGACCCAGTACTTC.

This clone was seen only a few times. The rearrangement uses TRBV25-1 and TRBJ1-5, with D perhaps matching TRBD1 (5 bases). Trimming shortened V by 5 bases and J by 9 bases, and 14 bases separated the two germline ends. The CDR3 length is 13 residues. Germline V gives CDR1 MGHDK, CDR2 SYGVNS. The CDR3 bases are TGTGCCAGCAGTAAATGTGGGGCGCGGCCCCAGCATTTT. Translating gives CASSKCGARPQHF.

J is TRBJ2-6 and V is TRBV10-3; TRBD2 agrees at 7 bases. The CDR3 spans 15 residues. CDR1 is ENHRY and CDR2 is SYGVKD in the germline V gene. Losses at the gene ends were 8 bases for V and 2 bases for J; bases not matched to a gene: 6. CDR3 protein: CAIGEGEAGANVLTF. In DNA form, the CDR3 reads TGTGCCATCGGGGAGGGAGAGGCTGGGGCCAACGTCCTGACTTTC.

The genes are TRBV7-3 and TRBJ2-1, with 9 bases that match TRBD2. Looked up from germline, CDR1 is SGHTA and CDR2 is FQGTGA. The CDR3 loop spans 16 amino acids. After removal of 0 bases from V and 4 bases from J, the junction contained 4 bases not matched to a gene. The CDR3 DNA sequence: TGTGCCAGCAGCTTAACGGGACTAGCCGGTTACAATGAGCAGTTCTTC. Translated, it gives CASSLTGLAGYNEQFF.

As DNA, the CDR3 is TGTGCCAGCAACTCGTACTCCTACAATGAGCAGTTCTTC. Encoded protein: CASNSYSYNEQFF. The rearrangement links TRBV7-9 to TRBJ2-1; D uncertain. Germline-derived CDR1 and CDR2 are SEHNR and FQNEAQ (reference sequence). The CDR3 covers 13 residues. Trimming pared 7 bases from V and 0 bases from J, leaving 7 bases between.

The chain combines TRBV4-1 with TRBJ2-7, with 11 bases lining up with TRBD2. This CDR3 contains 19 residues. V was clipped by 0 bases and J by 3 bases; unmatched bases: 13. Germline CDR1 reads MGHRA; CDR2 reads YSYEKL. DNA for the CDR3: TGCGCCAGCAGCCAAGATGGGGGGATTAGCGGGAGGGGGCTCTACGAGCAGTACTTC. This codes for CASSQDGGISGRGLYEQYF.

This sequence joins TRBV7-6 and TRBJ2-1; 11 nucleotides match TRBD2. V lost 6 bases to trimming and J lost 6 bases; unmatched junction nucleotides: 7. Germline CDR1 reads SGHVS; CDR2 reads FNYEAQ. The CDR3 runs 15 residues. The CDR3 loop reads CASSSGRAIGNEQFF. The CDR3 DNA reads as TGTGCCAGCAGTAGCGGGAGGGCCATAGGCAATGAGCAGTTCTTC. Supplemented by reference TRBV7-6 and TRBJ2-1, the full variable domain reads GAGVSQSPRYKVTKRGQDVALRCDPISGHVSLYWYRQALGQGPEFLTYFNYEAQQDKSGLPNDRFSAERPEGSISTLTIQRTEQRDSAMYRCASSSGRAIGNEQFFGPGTRLTVL.

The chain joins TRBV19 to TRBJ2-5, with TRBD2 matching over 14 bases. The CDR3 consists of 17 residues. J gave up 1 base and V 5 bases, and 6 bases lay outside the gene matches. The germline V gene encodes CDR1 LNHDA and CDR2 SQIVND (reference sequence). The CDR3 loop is CASSPRLAGGIQETQYF. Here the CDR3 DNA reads TGTGCCAGTAGTCCCCGACTAGCGGGGGGGATCCAAGAGACCCAGTACTTC.

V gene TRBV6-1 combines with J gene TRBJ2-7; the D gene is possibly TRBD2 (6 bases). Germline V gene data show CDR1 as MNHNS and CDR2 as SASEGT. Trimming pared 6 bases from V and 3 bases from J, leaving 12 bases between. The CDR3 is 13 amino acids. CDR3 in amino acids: CASSRTTYYEQYF. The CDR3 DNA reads TGTGCCAGCAGCCGGACTACCTACTACGAGCAGTACTTC.

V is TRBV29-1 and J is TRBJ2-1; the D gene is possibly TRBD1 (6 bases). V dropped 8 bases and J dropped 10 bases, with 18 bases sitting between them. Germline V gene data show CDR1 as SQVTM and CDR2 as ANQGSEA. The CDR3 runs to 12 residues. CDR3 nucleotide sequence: TGCAGCTTGAGGACAGAGGGTGAGGAGCAGTTCTTC. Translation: CSLRTEGEEQFF.

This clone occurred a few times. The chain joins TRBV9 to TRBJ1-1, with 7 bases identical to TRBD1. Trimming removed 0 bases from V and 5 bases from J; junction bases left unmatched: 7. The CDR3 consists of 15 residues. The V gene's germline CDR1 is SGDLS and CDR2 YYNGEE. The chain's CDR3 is CASSVGGGAGTEAFF. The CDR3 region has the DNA TGTGCCAGCAGCGTAGGAGGGGGCGCAGGAACTGAAGCTTTCTTT.

DNA of the CDR3: TGTGCCAGCGACCAGGGGAGGGTTAGTGAAAAACTGTTTTTT. This sequence encodes CASDQGRVSEKLFF. The rearrangement uses TRBV6-1 and TRBJ1-4; weak D call: TRBD1 (6 bases). The CDR3 loop spans 14 amino acids. From germline, CDR1 is MNHNS and CDR2 SASEGT. V was pared by 8 bases and J by 7 bases, with 17 bases between.

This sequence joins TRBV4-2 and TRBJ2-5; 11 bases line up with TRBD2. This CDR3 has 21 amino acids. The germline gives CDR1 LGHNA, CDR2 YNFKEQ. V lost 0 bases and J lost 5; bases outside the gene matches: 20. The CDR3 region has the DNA TGTGCCAGCAGCCAAGATGTCGGGTCTAGCGGGGGGACTCCCTCAAGGGAGACCCAGTACTTC. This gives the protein CASSQDVGSSGGTPSRETQYF.

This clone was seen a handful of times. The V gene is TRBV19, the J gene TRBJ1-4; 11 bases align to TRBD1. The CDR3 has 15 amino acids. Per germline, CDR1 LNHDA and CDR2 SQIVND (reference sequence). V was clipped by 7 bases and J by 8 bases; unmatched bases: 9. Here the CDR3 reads CASTPSRDRGEKLFF. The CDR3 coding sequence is TGTGCCAGTACCCCCAGCCGGGACAGGGGGGAAAAACTGTTTTTT. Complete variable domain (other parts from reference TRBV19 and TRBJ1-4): DGGITQSPKYLFRKEGQNVTLSCEQNLNHDAMYWYRQDPGQGLRLIYYSQIVNDFQKGDIAEGYSVSREKKESFPLTVTSAQKNPTAFYLCASTPSRDRGEKLFFGSGTQLSVL.

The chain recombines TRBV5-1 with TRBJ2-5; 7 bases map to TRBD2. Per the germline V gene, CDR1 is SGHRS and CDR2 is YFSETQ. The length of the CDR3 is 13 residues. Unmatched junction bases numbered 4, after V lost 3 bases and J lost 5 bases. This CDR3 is CASSSGGLETQYF. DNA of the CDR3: TGCGCCAGCAGCTCCGGGGGGTTGGAGACCCAGTACTTC.

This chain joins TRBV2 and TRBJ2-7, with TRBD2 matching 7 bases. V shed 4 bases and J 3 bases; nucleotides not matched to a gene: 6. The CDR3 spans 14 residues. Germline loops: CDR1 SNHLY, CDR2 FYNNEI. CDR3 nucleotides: TGTGCCAGCAGTGCCCTAGCGGCCAGCTACGAGCAGTACTTC. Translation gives CASSALAASYEQYF.

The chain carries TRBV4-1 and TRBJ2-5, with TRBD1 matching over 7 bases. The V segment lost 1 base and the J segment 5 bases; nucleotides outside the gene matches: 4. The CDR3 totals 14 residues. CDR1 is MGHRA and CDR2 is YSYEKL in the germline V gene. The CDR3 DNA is TGCGCCAGCAGCCAAGTGGACAGGAGGGAGACCCAGTACTTC. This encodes CASSQVDRRETQYF.

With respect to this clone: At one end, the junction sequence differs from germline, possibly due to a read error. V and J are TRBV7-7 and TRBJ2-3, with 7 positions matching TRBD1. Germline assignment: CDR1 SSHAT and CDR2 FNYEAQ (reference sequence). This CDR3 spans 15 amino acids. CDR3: CASSLETGGTDTQYF. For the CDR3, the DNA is TGTGCTAGCAGCTTAGAAACAGGGGGCACAGATACGCAGTATTTT. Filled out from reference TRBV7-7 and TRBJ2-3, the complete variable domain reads GAGVSQSPRYKVTKRGQDVTLRCDPISSHATLYWYQQALGQGPEFLTYFNYEAQPDKSGLPSDRFSAERPEGSISTLTIQRTEQRDSAMYRCASSLETGGTDTQYFGPGTRLTVL.